The source of this T cell receptor (beta chain) is a study of control samples from healthy donors and cancer patients. Profiling relied on immunoSEQ multiplex PCR, and the TCRdb table lists in-frame clones only, not all of them. The repertoire holds tens of thousands of clones, with approximately 90% as singletons. This clone was observed a single time. Trimming took 0 bases from V and 7 from J, leaving 8 bases between them. This CDR3 comprises 14 residues. Germline assignment: CDR1 SGHRS and CDR2 YFSETQ. The sequenced material came from blood. The V and J genes are TRBV5-1 and TRBJ1-6; D is ambiguous. The clonotype was recovered from a woman between 45 and 65 years old in good health. The CDR3 bases are TGCGCCAGCAGCTTGGGAGGTTCGAATTCACCCCTCCACTTT. The encoded protein is CASSLGGSNSPLHF.